The 20 T cell receptor beta chains presented below share a single source sample, sequenced in a study of blood T cell repertoires in COVID-19 (dated by TCRdb to about 2020). Receptor libraries were prepared by the immunoSEQ multiplex PCR assay. This is the immuneACCESS table as TCRdb keeps it, with only in-frame sequences that have V and J called. A part of the clones is gone; compared with another copy, unresolved V genes explain less than half, and the rest is unexplained. This sample gives about 220,000 clones in total; about four fifths of them show up just once. Of the sample, 3% to 4.5% falls within the top ten clones. Sequenced material: PBMCs or T cells enriched from blood (not recorded which). The source of these receptors is a middle-aged woman who had been exposed to COVID-19.

The gene calls are TRBV30 and TRBJ1-1, with D perhaps TRBD1 (5 bases). The CDR3 is 12 amino acids. Trimming shortened V by 3 bases and J by 4 bases, and 9 bases separated the two germline ends. Germline assignment: CDR1 GTSNPN and CDR2 SVGIG (reference sequence). The CDR3 reads CAWSGGSTEAFF. CDR3 nucleotides: TGTGCCTGGAGCGGGGGGTCCACTGAAGCTTTCTTT.

CDR3 DNA sequence: TGTGCCAGCAGCCCCGGGACAGGGGGCGCGTGGAGCACCGGGGAGCTGTTTTTT. It encodes CASSPGTGGAWSTGELFF. This chain links TRBV27 with TRBJ2-2; 12 bases agree with TRBD1. V gave up 6 bases and J gave up 4 bases; unmatched junction bases: 12. Germline V CDR1 and CDR2: MNHEY, SMNVEV (reference sequence). This CDR3 comprises 18 residues.

This rearrangement joins TRBV9 to TRBJ1-2; D not certain. Per the germline V gene, CDR1 is SGDLS and CDR2 is YYNGEE. This CDR3 region has 15 residues. Trimming cost V 0 bases and J 8 bases, with 17 bases left between them. CDR3 in DNA: TGTGCCAGCAGCGTAGGGATGGATTTCGCGGGCGGCTACACCTTC. Translated, it gives CASSVGMDFAGGYTF.

This chain uses TRBV5-4 with TRBJ1-1; D is possibly TRBD1 (6 bases). The CDR3 is 16 residues long. The V and J ends lost 3 bases and 0 bases respectively, with 15 bases between them. The V gene's germline CDR1 is SGHNT and CDR2 YYREEE (reference sequence). The CDR3 protein is CASSSPGGAMNTEAFF. The CDR3 DNA reads TGTGCCAGCAGCTCCCCGGGGGGGGCAATGAACACTGAAGCTTTCTTT.

The J gene is TRBJ1-2, the V gene TRBV12-3 or TRBV12-4; D not resolved. There are 13 residues in the CDR3. The V end lost 5 bases, the J end lost 8 bases, and 15 bases lay between the germline ends. The CDR3 spells CASSHRDRKGYTF. CDR3 DNA: TGTGCCAGCAGTCACCGGGATAGAAAAGGCTACACCTTC.

This clone has only one observation. V gene TRBV2 combines with J gene TRBJ2-1; D not certain. CDR1 is SNHLY, CDR2 FYNNEI, per germline. V was pared by 4 bases and J by 8 bases, with 6 bases between. CDR3 length: 11 amino acids. The CDR3, as DNA: TGTGCCAGCAGTGTGGCTTATGAGCAGTTCTTC. Encoded protein: CASSVAYEQFF.

V and J are TRBV6-2 or TRBV6-3 and TRBJ2-7; perhaps TRBD2 as D (6 bases). Per germline, CDR1 MNHEY and CDR2 SVGEGT. The V end lost 5 bases, the J end lost 2 bases, and 13 bases lay between the germline ends. This CDR3 contains 14 residues. The chain's CDR3 is CASSTSRGTYEQYF. In DNA form, the CDR3 reads TGTGCCAGCAGTACCTCCCGGGGGACCTACGAGCAGTACTTC.

The chain couples TRBV7-2 to TRBJ1-1; D call uncertain. Germline V CDR1 and CDR2: SGHTA, FQGNSA. The CDR3 has 14 residues. V lost 1 base and J lost 4, with 10 bases in between. The CDR3 spells CASSLVNARTEAFF. Written as DNA, the CDR3 is TGTGCCAGCAGCTTAGTCAACGCGCGCACTGAAGCTTTCTTT.

Only one count was recorded for this clone. The chain has TRBV18 and TRBJ2-5; TRBD1 might be the D (5 bases). The germline gives CDR1 KGHSH, CDR2 LQKENI. This CDR3 comprises 14 residues. V was shortened by 3 bases and J by 5 bases, with 13 bases between the two germline ends. CDR3: CASSPLSGLETQYF. As DNA, the CDR3 is TGTGCCAGCTCACCCTTGTCAGGGTTGGAGACCCAGTACTTC. Filled out from reference TRBV18 and TRBJ2-5, the complete variable domain reads NAGVMQNPRHLVRRRGQEARLRCSPMKGHSHVYWYRQLPEEGLKFMVYLQKENIIDESGMPKERFSAEFPKEGPSILRIQQVVRGDSAAYFCASSPLSGLETQYFGPGTRLLVL.

The chain employs TRBV9 and TRBJ2-3; no reliable D call. Germline CDR1 and CDR2: SGDLS and YYNGEE. The CDR3 length is 15 residues. V gave up 0 bases and J gave up 0 bases, with 8 bases separating them. The CDR3 DNA reads TGTGCCAGCAGCGTAGGACTCCTCAGCACAGATACGCAGTATTTT. Its translation is CASSVGLLSTDTQYF. The full variable domain, its missing parts supplied by reference TRBV9 and TRBJ2-3, is DSGVTQTPKHLITATGQRVTLRCSPRSGDLSVYWYQQSLDQGLQFLIQYYNGEERAKGNILERFSAQQFPDLHSELNLSSLELGDSALYFCASSVGLLSTDTQYFGPGTRLTVL.

The chain recombines TRBV5-1 with TRBJ1-1; 7 bases agree with TRBD1. Per germline, CDR1 SGHRS and CDR2 YFSETQ. V lost 3 bases and J lost 1; bases outside the gene matches: 6. The CDR3 length is 15 residues. The CDR3 bases are TGCGCCAGCAGCTCCGGACAGGTCGGGAACACTGAAGCTTTCTTT. This encodes CASSSGQVGNTEAFF.

The chain employs TRBV5-4 and TRBJ1-6; perhaps TRBD1 as D (6 bases). Germline V gene lookup returns CDR1 SGHNT and CDR2 YYREEE (reference sequence). V shed 6 bases and J shed 8 bases, with 12 bases lying between them. The CDR3 is 13 amino acids. CDR3 coding DNA: TGTGCCAGCACCCTTGAGGGGGATTCACCCCTCCACTTT. This sequence encodes CASTLEGDSPLHF.

The rearrangement links TRBV19 to TRBJ1-1; 7 bases map to TRBD1. Looked up from germline, CDR1 is LNHDA and CDR2 is SQIVND (reference sequence). CDR3 length equals 14 residues. Trimming at V came to 3 bases and at J to 7 bases, leaving 8 bases not matched to a gene. In nucleotides, the CDR3 is TGTGCCAGTAGTATCGGGAGGGGGCTACTTGAAGCTTTCTTT. Encoded protein: CASSIGRGLLEAFF.

The chain combines TRBV13 with TRBJ2-7; 9 nucleotides line up with TRBD1. This CDR3 has 15 residues. The V gene end was trimmed by 0 bases and the J gene end by 4 bases; junction bases not matched to a gene: 4. CDR1 and CDR2 from the germline V gene are PRHDT and FYEKMQ (reference sequence). Written as DNA, the CDR3 is TGTGCCAGCAGCTTAGGCTCTGGGACAGGGTACGAGCAGTACTTC. Encoded protein: CASSLGSGTGYEQYF.

The V and J genes are TRBV2 and TRBJ1-5; 7 positions agree with TRBD1. The V and J ends lost 7 bases and 3 bases, in that order; junction bases with no gene match: 6. The CDR3 loop spans 14 amino acids. Germline assignment: CDR1 SNHLY and CDR2 FYNNEI. CDR3 loop: CASKQGQPNQPQHF. CDR3 bases: TGTGCCAGCAAACAGGGGCAACCCAATCAGCCCCAGCATTTT.

This clone was counted once. The CDR3 loop reads CASSPRQGFNTGELFF. The DNA of the CDR3 is TGTGCCAGCAGCCCCAGACAGGGGTTTAACACCGGGGAGCTGTTTTTT. The chain combines TRBV14 with TRBJ2-2; 8 nucleotides agree with TRBD1. V lost 4 bases and J lost 2; bases outside the gene matches: 6. Germline loops: CDR1 SGHDN, CDR2 FVKESK. This CDR3 is built from 16 residues.

This chain links TRBV3-1 (or the pseudogene TRBV3-2) with TRBJ1-6, with D uncertain. This CDR3 spans 13 amino acids. V lost 3 bases, J lost 10 bases, and 10 bases lay in between. The germline V gene encodes CDR1 LGHDT and CDR2 YNNKEL (reference sequence). The CDR3 bases are TGTGCCAGCAGCCATGGGTCAGGCTCACCCCTCCACTTT. Its protein is CASSHGSGSPLHF.

The chain recombines TRBV5-1 with TRBJ2-5; D gene ambiguous. The germline V and J ends were trimmed by 0 bases and 5 bases, with 11 bases remaining between them. Germline V gene data show CDR1 as SGHRS and CDR2 as YFSETQ. The CDR3 runs to 14 residues. CDR3 sequence (DNA): TGCGCCAGCAGCTTGGCGGTGGTCAAGGAGACCCAGTACTTC. Protein product: CASSLAVVKETQYF.

The CDR3: CASRGQGLASPLHF. The DNA of the CDR3 is TGTGCCAGCAGAGGACAGGGACTTGCTTCACCCCTCCACTTT. This rearrangement joins TRBV25-1 to TRBJ1-6; 8 nucleotides agree with TRBD1. The CDR3 runs to 14 residues. Trimming removed 6 bases from V and 9 bases from J; junction bases left unmatched: 7. Germline values: CDR1 MGHDK, CDR2 SYGVNS.

This chain links TRBV7-2 with TRBJ2-1, with 9 positions matching TRBD2. The V gene end was trimmed by 3 bases and the J gene end by 5 bases; junction bases not matched to a gene: 5. Germline V gene data show CDR1 as SGHTA and CDR2 as FQGNSA. This CDR3 is 15 amino acids long. The CDR3 sequence is CASSFSGGLNNEQFF. The CDR3 nucleotides are TGTGCCAGCAGCTTTAGCGGGGGCCTGAACAATGAGCAGTTCTTC.